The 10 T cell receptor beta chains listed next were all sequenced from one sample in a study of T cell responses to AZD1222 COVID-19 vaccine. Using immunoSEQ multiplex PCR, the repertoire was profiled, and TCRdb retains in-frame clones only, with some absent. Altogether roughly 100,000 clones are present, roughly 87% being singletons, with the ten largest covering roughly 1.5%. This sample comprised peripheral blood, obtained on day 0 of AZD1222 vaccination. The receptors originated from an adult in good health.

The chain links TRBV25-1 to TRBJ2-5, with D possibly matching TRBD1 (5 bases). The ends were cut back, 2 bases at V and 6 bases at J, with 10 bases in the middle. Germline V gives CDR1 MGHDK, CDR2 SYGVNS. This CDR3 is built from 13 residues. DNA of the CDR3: TGTGCCAGCAGTGAAGCAGGGTTGCAGACCCAGTACTTC. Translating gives CASSEAGLQTQYF.

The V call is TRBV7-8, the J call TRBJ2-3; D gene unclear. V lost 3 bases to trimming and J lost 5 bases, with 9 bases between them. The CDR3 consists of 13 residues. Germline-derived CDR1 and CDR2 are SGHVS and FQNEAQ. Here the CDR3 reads CASSFSLVDTQYF. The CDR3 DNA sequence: TGTGCCAGCAGCTTTAGTCTGGTAGATACGCAGTATTTT.

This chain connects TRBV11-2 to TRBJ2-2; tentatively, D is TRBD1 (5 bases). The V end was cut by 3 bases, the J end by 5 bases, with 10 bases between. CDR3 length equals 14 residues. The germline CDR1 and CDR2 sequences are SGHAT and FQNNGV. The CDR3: CASSFMQGTGELFF. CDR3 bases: TGTGCCAGCAGCTTTATGCAGGGTACCGGGGAGCTGTTTTTT.

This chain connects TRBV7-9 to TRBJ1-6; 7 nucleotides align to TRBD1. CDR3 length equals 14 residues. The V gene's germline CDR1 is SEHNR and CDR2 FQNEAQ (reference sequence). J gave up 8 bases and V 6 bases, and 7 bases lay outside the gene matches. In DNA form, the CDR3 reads TGTGCCAGCAGTAAGACAGGGAAGGATTCACCCCTCCACTTT. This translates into CASSKTGKDSPLHF.

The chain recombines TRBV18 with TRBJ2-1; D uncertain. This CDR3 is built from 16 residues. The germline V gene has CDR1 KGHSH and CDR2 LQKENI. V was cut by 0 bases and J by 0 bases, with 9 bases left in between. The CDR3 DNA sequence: TGTGCCAGCTCACCACCGGTGGGTTACTCCTACAATGAGCAGTTCTTC. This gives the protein CASSPPVGYSYNEQFF.

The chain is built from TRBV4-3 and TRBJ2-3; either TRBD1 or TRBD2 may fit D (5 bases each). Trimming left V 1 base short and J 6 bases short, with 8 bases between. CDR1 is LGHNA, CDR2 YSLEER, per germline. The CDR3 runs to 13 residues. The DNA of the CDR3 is TGCGCCAGCAGCCAAGGGGACGCGGATACGCAGTATTTT. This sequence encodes CASSQGDADTQYF.

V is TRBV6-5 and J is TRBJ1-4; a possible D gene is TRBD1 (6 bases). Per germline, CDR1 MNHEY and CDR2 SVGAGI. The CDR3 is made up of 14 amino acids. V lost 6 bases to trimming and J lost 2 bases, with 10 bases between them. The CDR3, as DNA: TGTGCCAGCAGCAAACAGGGTACTAATGAAAAACTGTTTTTT. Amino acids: CASSKQGTNEKLFF.

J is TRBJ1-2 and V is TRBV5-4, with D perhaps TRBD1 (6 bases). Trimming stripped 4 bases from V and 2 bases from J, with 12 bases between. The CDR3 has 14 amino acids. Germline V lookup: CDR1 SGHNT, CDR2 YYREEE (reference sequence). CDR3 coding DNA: TGTGCCAGCAGCCCCGACAGGTGGAACTATGGCTACACCTTC. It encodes CASSPDRWNYGYTF. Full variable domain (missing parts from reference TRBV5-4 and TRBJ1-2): ETGVTQSPTHLIKTRGQQVTLRCSSQSGHNTVSWYQQALGQGPQFIFQYYREEENGRGNFPPRFSGLQFPNYSSELNVNALELDDSALYLCASSPDRWNYGYTFGSGTRLTVV.

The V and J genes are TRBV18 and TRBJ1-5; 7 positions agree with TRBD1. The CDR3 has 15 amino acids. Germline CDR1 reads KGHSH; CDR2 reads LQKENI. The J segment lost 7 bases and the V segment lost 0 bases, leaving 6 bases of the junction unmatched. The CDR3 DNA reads TGTGCCAGCTCACCACCAGGACAGGTTGAGCAGCCCCAGCATTTT. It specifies CASSPPGQVEQPQHF.

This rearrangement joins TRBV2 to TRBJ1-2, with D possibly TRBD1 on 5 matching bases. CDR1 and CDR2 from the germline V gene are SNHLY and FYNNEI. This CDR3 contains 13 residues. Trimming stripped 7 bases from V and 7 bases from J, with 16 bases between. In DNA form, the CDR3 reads TGTGCCAGCACTCCTTCTCAGGGACGTGGCTACACCTTC. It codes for CASTPSQGRGYTF.